This TCR beta chain is from a study of blood T cell repertoires in COVID-19. Whole-study context: There were acute and convalescent COVID-19 samples, and they came from the United States, Italy and Spain. Sample material is recorded as cDNA or gDNA derived from T cells, B-cell-depleted T cells, or PBMCs.

Deletions cut 0 bases from V and 2 bases from J, with 14 bases between. Per germline, CDR1 LNHDA and CDR2 SQIVND (reference sequence). The CDR3 covers 17 residues. As processed by the authors: Amplification of reference gene primers provided the estimated nucleated cell counts. Using immunoSEQ multiplex PCR, the repertoire was profiled, and TCRdb retains in-frame clones only, with some absent. V and J calls plus clone size are reproduced from that table; the DNA served to infer D and trimming. The repertoire holds about 76,000 clones, with around 85% as singletons. The J gene is TRBJ1-5, the V gene TRBV19; D is perhaps TRBD1 (5 bases). Sequencing was carried out using peripheral blood. The receptor was isolated from a human donor in a cohort sampled during active COVID-19. In DNA, the CDR3 is TGTGCCAGTAGTATAGAGGCTGGCAGGGTTGGCAATCAGCCCCAGCATTTT. Translated: CASSIEAGRVGNQPQHF.